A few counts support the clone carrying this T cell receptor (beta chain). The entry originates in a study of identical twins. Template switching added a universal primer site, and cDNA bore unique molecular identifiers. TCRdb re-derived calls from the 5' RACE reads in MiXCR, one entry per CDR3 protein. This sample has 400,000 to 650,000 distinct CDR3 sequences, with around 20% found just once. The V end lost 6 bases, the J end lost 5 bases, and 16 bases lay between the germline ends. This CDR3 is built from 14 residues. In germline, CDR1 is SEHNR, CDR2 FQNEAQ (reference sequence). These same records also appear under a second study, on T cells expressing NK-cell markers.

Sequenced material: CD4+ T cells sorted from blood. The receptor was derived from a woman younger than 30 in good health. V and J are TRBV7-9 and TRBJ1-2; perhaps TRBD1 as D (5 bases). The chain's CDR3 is CASSPQNGAYGYTF. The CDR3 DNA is TGTGCCAGCAGTCCCCAGAACGGGGCATATGGCTACACCTTC. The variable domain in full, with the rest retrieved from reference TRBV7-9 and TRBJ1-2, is DTGVSQNPRHKITKRGQNVTFRCDPISEHNRLYWYRQTLGQGPEFLTYFQNEAQLEKSRLLSDRFSAERPKGSFSTLEIQRTEQGDSAMYLCASSPQNGAYGYTFGSGTRLTVV.